This T cell receptor (beta chain) was sequenced during a study of Graves' ophthalmopathy and Graves' hyperthyroidism. Study overall: Ahead of any treatment, peripheral blood was obtained at the initial diagnosis. Study observations and caveats: Blood was where most expanded thyroid clonotypes above 0.001 frequency also turned up.

This clonotype was recorded at least ten times. What it recognizes is unknown. Researchers took RNA transcripts and amplified TCR beta CDR3 regions from them. HTBI primers were employed in first-round RT-PCR, then a second-round multiplex PCR followed. MiXCR, run by TCRdb on the multiplex PCR reads, gives a single entry per CDR3 protein. The data contain about 180,000 distinct CDR3 sequences, over 35% of them singletons. The V gene's germline CDR1 is MNHEY and CDR2 SVGAGI. Trimming removed 6 bases from V and 4 bases from J, with 13 bases in between. CDR3 size: 14 residues. This sequence originates from a woman in her forties with Graves' ophthalmopathy. The gene calls are TRBV6-5 and TRBJ1-5; D not resolved. The material sequenced was peripheral blood. CDR3 nucleotides: TGTGCCAGCAGGGGTACAACGTTAAATCAGCCCCAGCATTTT. This codes for CASRGTTLNQPQHF.